The rows below give T cell receptor beta chains drawn from one sample of a study of long-term antiretroviral therapy in people with HIV. Assay: immunoSEQ multiplex PCR; the TCRdb copy retains only in-frame clones and omits some. The sample consists of 20,000 to 25,000 clones, about 88% of them appearing once. The source material was unsorted PBMCs, sampled 1.9 years after starting antiretroviral therapy. The receptor source for this set is a woman in her twenties or thirties with HIV. CDR3s leave out the opening cysteine and the closing phenylalanine or tryptophan.

V | CDR3
TRBV19 | ASSISRKSGEQF
TRBV5-6 | ASSLASGGLF
TRBV7-3 | ASSFEGGKETQY
TRBV27 | ASSIPGQGRNEQF
TRBV5-6 | ASSPTNQETQY
TRBV6-1 | ASSGGQVLNSPLH
TRBV30 | AWSNGETQY
TRBV7-9 | ASRPTEGKGPEAF
TRBV27 | ASGGRTEAF
TRBV30 | AWNPGQGVRTEAF
TRBV19 | ASTPGGINRGTEAF
TRBV5-5 | ASSLLVAGGRDEQF
TRBV6-1 | ASSEERSNNEQF
TRBV18 | ASSGRQGQGNEKLF
TRBV5-1 | ASSWDSSGANVLT
TRBV6-5 | ASSYRPQRNTEAF
TRBV30 | AWSGGWNEQF
TRBV7-6 | ASSADDGRPQH
TRBV6-5 | ASSYDRGHNSPLH
TRBV11-2 | ASSPGTKGGNEQF